This TCR beta chain was recovered during a study of shared clonotypes between healthy human individuals. Data came from immunoSEQ multiplex PCR; TCRdb stores just in-frame clones and leaves some out. The sample carries 2 million to 2.5 million clones, 95% recorded once. A word on this clone: The same CDR3 arises from other DNA sequences in this sample as well.

The germline CDR1 and CDR2 sequences are MNHNS and SASEGT. V was cut by 3 bases and J by 6 bases, with 6 bases left in between. This CDR3 has 12 amino acids. Material: naive CD4+ T cells sorted from blood. Subset defined: CD45RA+ positively selected. The genes are TRBV6-1 and TRBJ1-5, with D hard to call. The TCR originated in a man aged 18 to 30 in good health. CDR3 sequence reads: CASSEGSQPQHF. CDR3 DNA: TGTGCCAGCAGTGAGGGTAGTCAGCCCCAGCATTTT.